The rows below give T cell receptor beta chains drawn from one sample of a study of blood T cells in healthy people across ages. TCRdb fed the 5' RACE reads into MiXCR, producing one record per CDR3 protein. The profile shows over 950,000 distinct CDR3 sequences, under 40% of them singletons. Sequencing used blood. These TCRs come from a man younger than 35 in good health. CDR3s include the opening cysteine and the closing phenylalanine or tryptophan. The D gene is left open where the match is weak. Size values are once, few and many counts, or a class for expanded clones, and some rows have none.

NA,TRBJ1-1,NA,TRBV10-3,CAISDPRGRETEAFF,TGTGCCATCAGTGATCCCCGCGGAAGGGAAACTGAAGCTTTCTTT
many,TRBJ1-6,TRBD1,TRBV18,CASSGTGINSPLHF,TGTGCCAGCTCAGGGACAGGGATCAATTCACCCCTCCACTTT
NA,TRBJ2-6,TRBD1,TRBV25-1,CASRTDRGGANVLTF,TGTGCCAGCAGAACGGACAGGGGTGGGGCCAACGTCCTGACTTTC
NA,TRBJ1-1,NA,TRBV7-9,CASSTKAPGPYRDTEAFF,TGTGCCAGCAGCACTAAGGCCCCGGGCCCCTATCGGGACACTGAAGCTTTCTTT
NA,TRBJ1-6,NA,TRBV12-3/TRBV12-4,CASSPGWGGSPLHF,TGTGCCAGCAGTCCTGGTTGGGGTGGGTCACCCCTCCACTTT
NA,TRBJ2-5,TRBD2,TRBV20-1,CSARDPLAGNEQYF,TGCAGTGCTAGAGATCCCCTAGCGGGCAATGAGCAGTACTTC
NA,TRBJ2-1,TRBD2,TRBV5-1,CASSSGTSGGTSSYNEQFF,TGCGCCAGCAGCTCCGGGACTAGCGGGGGGACCAGCTCCTACAATGAGCAGTTCTTC
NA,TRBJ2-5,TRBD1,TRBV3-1,CASSLLLGQEETQYF,TGTGCCAGCAGCCTGCTTCTAGGACAGGAAGAGACCCAGTACTTC
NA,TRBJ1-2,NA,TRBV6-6,CASWVQGYYGYTF,TGTGCCAGCTGGGTACAGGGTTACTATGGCTACACCTTC
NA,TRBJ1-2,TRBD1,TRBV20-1,CSAFSGTDPGYTF,TGCAGTGCTTTCTCCGGGACAGACCCCGGCTACACCTTC
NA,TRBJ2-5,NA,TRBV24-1,CATSDLGEPSTNEQYF,TGTGCCACCAGTGATTTGGGCGAACCCTCGACAAATGAGCAGTACTTC
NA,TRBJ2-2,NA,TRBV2,CASSEALGQLNTGELFF,TGTGCCAGCAGTGAAGCCCTTGGGCAGTTGAACACCGGGGAGCTGTTTTTT
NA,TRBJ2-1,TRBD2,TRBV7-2,CASSLEMASGGKGNEQFF,TGTGCCAGCAGCTTAGAAATGGCTAGCGGGGGAAAGGGTAATGAGCAGTTCTTC
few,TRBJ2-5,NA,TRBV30,CAWSRGVAATQETQYF,TGTGCCTGGAGTCGTGGAGTAGCGGCTACCCAAGAGACCCAGTACTTC
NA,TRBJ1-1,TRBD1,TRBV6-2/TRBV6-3,CASTSTDRSGAEAFF,TGTGCCAGCACTTCCACGGACAGGTCGGGAGCTGAAGCTTTCTTT
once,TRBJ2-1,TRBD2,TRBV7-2,CASRTASGNEQFF,TGTGCCAGCAGGACGGCTAGCGGCAATGAGCAGTTCTTC
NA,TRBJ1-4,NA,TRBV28,CASSLLAGWRNEKLFF,TGTGCCAGCAGTTTACTTGCAGGGTGGAGAAATGAAAAACTGTTTTTT
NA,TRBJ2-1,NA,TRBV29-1,CSVLQGGGEQFF,TGCAGCGTCCTGCAGGGGGGGGGAGAGCAGTTCTTC
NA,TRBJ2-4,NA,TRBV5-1,CASSLIPDNEQYF,TGCGCCAGCAGCTTGATTCCAGACAATGAGCAGTACTTC
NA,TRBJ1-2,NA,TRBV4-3,CASSQDTVNYGYTF,TGCGCCAGCAGCCAAGATACGGTGAACTATGGCTACACCTTC
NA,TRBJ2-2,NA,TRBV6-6,CASNPNRDTNTGELFF,TGTGCCAGCAATCCGAACCGGGACACCAACACCGGGGAGCTGTTTTTT
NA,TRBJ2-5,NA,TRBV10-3,CATSQGVQETQYF,TGTGCCACCAGTCAAGGGGTACAAGAGACCCAGTACTTC
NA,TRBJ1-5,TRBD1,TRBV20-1,CSARERQGFPNQPQHF,TGCAGTGCTAGAGAGAGACAGGGGTTTCCCAATCAGCCCCAGCATTTT
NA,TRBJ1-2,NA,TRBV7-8,CASSLGVATYYGYTF,TGTGCCAGCAGCCTCGGGGTGGCAACATACTATGGCTACACCTTC
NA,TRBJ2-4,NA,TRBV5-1,CASSQQQGRQYF,TGCGCCAGCAGCCAACAACAGGGCCGGCAGTACTTC
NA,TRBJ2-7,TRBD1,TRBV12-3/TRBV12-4,CASRTTGDYEQYF,TGTGCCAGCAGAACAACAGGGGACTACGAGCAGTACTTC
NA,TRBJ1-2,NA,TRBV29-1,CSVKEGNGYTF,TGCAGCGTTAAGGAGGGGAATGGCTACACCTTC
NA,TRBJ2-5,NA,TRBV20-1,CSANGLAGFSETQYF,TGCAGTGCTAACGGGCTAGCAGGATTCTCGGAGACCCAGTACTTC
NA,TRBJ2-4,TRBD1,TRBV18,CASSDRGRLAKNIQYF,TGTGCCAGCTCGGACAGGGGGCGCCTAGCCAAAAACATTCAGTACTTC
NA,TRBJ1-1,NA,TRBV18,CASRPDGDGRTEAFF,TGTGCCAGCCGACCTGATGGTGATGGTAGGACTGAAGCTTTCTTT
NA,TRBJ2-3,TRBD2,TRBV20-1,CSAPGLAGDSDTQYF,TGCAGTGCCCCGGGACTAGCGGGGGATTCAGATACGCAGTATTTT
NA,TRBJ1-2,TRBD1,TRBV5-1,CASSLGIPGQQNYGYTF,TGCGCCAGCAGCTTGGGGATTCCGGGACAGCAAAACTATGGCTACACCTTC
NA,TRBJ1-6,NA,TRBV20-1,CSARGGWRRYNSPPHF,TGCAGTGCTAGAGGGGGGTGGCGTAGGTATAATTCACCCCCCCACTTT
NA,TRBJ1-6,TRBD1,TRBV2,CASSELRATGADSPLHF,TGTGCCAGCAGTGAACTTAGGGCTACAGGGGCCGATTCACCCCTCCACTTT
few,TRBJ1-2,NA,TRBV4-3,CASSQDGETTKPYGYTF,TGCGCCAGCAGCCAAGACGGAGAGACAACCAAACCCTATGGCTACACCTTC
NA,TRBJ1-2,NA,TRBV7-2,CASSLGRQGYGYTF,TGTGCCAGCAGCTTAGGGAGGCAGGGGTATGGCTACACCTTC
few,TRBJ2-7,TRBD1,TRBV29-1,CSVEGDRNYEQYF,TGCAGCGTTGAAGGGGACAGGAACTACGAGCAGTACTTC
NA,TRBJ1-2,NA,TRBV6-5,CASSYSTQVGYGYTF,TGTGCCAGCAGTTACTCGACACAGGTTGGCTATGGCTACACCTTC
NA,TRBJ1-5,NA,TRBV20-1,CSARVWGNQPQHF,TGCAGTGCTAGAGTTTGGGGCAATCAGCCCCAGCATTTT
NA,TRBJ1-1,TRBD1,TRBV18,CASSPKDREAFF,TGTGCCAGCTCACCCAAGGACAGGGAAGCTTTCTTT
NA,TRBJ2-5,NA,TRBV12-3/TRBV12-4,CASSTVTLQETQYF,TGTGCCAGCAGTACCGTCACGCTACAAGAGACCCAGTACTTC
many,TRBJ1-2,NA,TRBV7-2,CASSLAPGDGYTF,TGTGCCAGCAGCTTAGCGCCAGGAGATGGCTACACCTTC
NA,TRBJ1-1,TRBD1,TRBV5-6,CASSLVGGKALADTEAFF,TGTGCCAGCAGCTTAGTAGGGGGCAAGGCCCTTGCAGACACTGAAGCTTTCTTT
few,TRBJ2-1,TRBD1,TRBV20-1,CSATDRGAYNEQFF,TGCAGTGCCACCGACAGGGGTGCCTACAATGAGCAGTTCTTC
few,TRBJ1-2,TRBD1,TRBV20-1,CSARDNNPDRRYGYTF,TGCAGTGCTAGAGACAACAATCCGGACAGGCGGTATGGCTACACCTTC
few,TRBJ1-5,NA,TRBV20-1,CSAQSSAGGQPQHF,TGCAGTGCCCAGAGCTCCGCCGGCGGCCAGCCCCAGCATTTT